This paragraph covers one T cell receptor beta chain sequence. This record comes from a study of T cell changes during pregnancy in multiple sclerosis. Measured with immunoSEQ multiplex PCR; TCRdb has only the in-frame clones, and not every one. The table records tens of thousands of clones, about 88% of them present only once. This CDR3 has 16 amino acids. CDR1 and CDR2 from the germline V gene are MNHEY and SMNVEV (reference sequence). V lost 5 bases to trimming and J lost 3 bases; unmatched junction nucleotides: 10. The chain links TRBV27 to TRBJ2-5; TRBD1 matches 9 bases. This sequence was found in a female donor with multiple sclerosis, enrolled in a pregnancy study. This sample comprised CD8+ T cells from peripheral blood mononuclear cells, obtained in the third trimester of pregnancy. CDR3 region: CASSPPGQGWEETQYF. CDR3 bases: TGTGCCAGCAGTCCGCCGGGACAGGGTTGGGAAGAGACCCAGTACTTC.